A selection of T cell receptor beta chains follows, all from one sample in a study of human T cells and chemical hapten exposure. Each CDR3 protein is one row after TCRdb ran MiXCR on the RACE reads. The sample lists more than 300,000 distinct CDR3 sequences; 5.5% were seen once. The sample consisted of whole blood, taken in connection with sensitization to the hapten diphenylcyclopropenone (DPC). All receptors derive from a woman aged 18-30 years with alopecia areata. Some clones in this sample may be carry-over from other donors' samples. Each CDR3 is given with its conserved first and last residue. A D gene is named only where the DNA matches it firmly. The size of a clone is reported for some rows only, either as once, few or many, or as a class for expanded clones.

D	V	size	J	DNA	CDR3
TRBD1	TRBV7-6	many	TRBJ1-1	TGTGCCAGCAGCTTGAATTACCGGGACAGGATTCCGAACACTGAAGCTTTCTTT	CASSLNYRDRIPNTEAFF
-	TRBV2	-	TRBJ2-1	TGTGCCAGCAGTTACCGGGACTTAAATGAGCAGTTCTTC	CASSYRDLNEQFF
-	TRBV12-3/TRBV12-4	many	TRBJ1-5	TGTGCCAGCAGTTTAGGGGCGACTAGCAATCAGCCCCAGCATTTT	CASSLGATSNQPQHF
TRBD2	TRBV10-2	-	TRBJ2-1	TGCGCCAGCAGGGGAGCGGGAACCTACAATGAGCAGTTCTTC	CASRGAGTYNEQFF
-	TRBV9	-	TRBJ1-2	TGTAGTCACCCGGGGAGGAACACCTTC	CSHPGRNTF
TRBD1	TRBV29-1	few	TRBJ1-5	TGCAGCGTTGGCGGCAGGGGGGAACAGCCCCAGCATTTT	CSVGGRGEQPQHF
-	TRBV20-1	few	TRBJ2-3	TGCAGTGCTAGAGCCCCGGAGGGGGGCACAGATACGCAGTATTTT	CSARAPEGGTDTQYF
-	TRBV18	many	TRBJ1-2	TGTGCCAGCTCATCCGGAGAGGGGTATGGCTACACCTTC	CASSSGEGYGYTF
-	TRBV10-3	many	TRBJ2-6	TGTGCCATCAGTGATTCACCGAGTGGGGCCAACGTCCTGACTTTC	CAISDSPSGANVLTF
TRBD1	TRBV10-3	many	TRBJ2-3	TGTGCCATCAGTGATAGCAGGGGGACGGCAGATACGCAGTATTTT	CAISDSRGTADTQYF
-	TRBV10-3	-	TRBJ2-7	TGTGCCACCACGATTCATGAAACCTACGAGCAGTACTTC	CATTIHETYEQYF
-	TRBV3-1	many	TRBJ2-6	TGTGCCAGCAGCCAAGACGACGACATTTCCTCTGGGGCCAACGTCCTGACTTTC	CASSQDDDISSGANVLTF
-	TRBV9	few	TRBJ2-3	TGTGCCAGCAGCGTAGTAGGGTCAGATACGCAGTATTTT	CASSVVGSDTQYF
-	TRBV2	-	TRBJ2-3	TGTGCCAGCGGTATCGGCAGCACCACAGATACGCAGTATTTT	CASGIGSTTDTQYF
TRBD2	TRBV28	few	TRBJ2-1	TGTGCCAGCAGAAACCTAGCGGGGAGAAATGAGCAGTTCTTC	CASRNLAGRNEQFF
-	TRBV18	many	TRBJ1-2	TGTGCCAGCTCACCACTACCAGGGTCCTATGGCTACACCTTC	CASSPLPGSYGYTF
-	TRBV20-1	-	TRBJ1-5	TGCAGTGCTTCGGGGGGGCTGGGCAATCAGCCCCAGCATTTT	CSASGGLGNQPQHF
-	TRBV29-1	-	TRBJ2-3	TGCAGCGTTGAGGTAGATACGCAGTATTTT	CSVEVDTQYF
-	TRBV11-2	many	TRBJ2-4	TGTGCCAGCAGCTTAGATCGTGGCAGTCTCCTCGGGATTCAGTACTTC	CASSLDRGSLLGIQYF
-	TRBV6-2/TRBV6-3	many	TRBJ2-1	TGTGCCAGCAGCCTGACCGACAGAATCGAGCAGTTCTTC	CASSLTDRIEQFF
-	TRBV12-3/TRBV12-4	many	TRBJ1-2	TGTGCCAGCTACGGCTTGGGGCCTTATGGCTACACCTTC	CASYGLGPYGYTF